This note documents a single T cell receptor beta chain sequence. This record belongs to a study of blood T cell repertoires in COVID-19. For the study at large: There were acute and convalescent COVID-19 samples, and they came from the United States, Italy and Spain. Sample material is recorded as cDNA or gDNA derived from T cells, B-cell-depleted T cells, or PBMCs.

This CDR3 has 14 residues. Germline CDR1 MRHNA, CDR2 SNTAGT. V lost 3 bases and J lost 11; bases outside the gene matches: 9. Source study methods: Scientists estimated how many nucleated cells there were by amplifying reference gene primers. Assay used: immunoSEQ multiplex PCR; TCRdb lists only in-frame clones, some missing. V and J calls and clone size are as listed in that table; D and trimming were resolved from the DNA. The data show about 140,000 clones, around 81% seen once. The chain joins TRBV6-4 to TRBJ2-3; the match to TRBD2 covers 9 bases. The sample consisted of peripheral blood. The TCR sequence derives from a woman aged 55 to 70 with active or convalescent COVID-19. The CDR3, as DNA: TGTGCCAGCAGTGAGGGGACTAGCATTCGAAAGCAGTATTTT. Its protein is CASSEGTSIRKQYF.